The rows below give T cell receptor beta chains drawn from one sample of a study of cytomegalovirus exposure and HLA in healthy donors. The method was immunoSEQ multiplex PCR; TCRdb's version includes in-frame clones alone and lacks a portion of them. The sample includes roughly 69,000 clones, about 78% of them seen just once. The source material was PBMCs. These receptors came from a young man in good health and CMV-seronegative. Each CDR3 is given with its conserved first and last residue. A D gene is named only where the DNA matches it firmly. For some rows the clone size is stated as once, few or many, or as a class when expanded; others skip it.

v_call: TRBV5-8; clone_size: -; j_call: TRBJ1-5; d_call: TRBD1; cdr3_nt: TGTGCCAGCAGCTTTAATCTGGGACAGGGAGTGGGTCAGCCCCAGCATTTT; cdr3_aa: CASSFNLGQGVGQPQHF
v_call: TRBV7-9; clone_size: -; j_call: TRBJ1-2; d_call: -; cdr3_nt: TGTGCCAGCAGCTTAGGCGACAGACCTAACTATGGCTACACCTTC; cdr3_aa: CASSLGDRPNYGYTF
v_call: TRBV5-1; clone_size: -; j_call: TRBJ1-1; d_call: -; cdr3_nt: TGCGCCAGCAGCTTGTCCACGAGGAACACTGAAGCTTTCTTT; cdr3_aa: CASSLSTRNTEAFF
v_call: TRBV11-2; clone_size: -; j_call: TRBJ2-7; d_call: -; cdr3_nt: TGTGCCAGCAGCTTAGAGCGGGGTTACGAGCAGTACTTC; cdr3_aa: CASSLERGYEQYF
v_call: TRBV6-4; clone_size: -; j_call: TRBJ1-2; d_call: TRBD1; cdr3_nt: TGTGCCAGCAGTGACGGGACAGGATTACATGGCTACACCTTC; cdr3_aa: CASSDGTGLHGYTF
v_call: TRBV2; clone_size: -; j_call: TRBJ2-5; d_call: TRBD2; cdr3_nt: TGTGCCAGCAGTGGACTAGCGGGGGCACGGGGAGAGACCCAGTACTTC; cdr3_aa: CASSGLAGARGETQYF
v_call: TRBV6-1; clone_size: once; j_call: TRBJ2-3; d_call: TRBD1; cdr3_nt: TGTGCCAGCAGTGCTGACAGGGCAGATACGCAGTATTTT; cdr3_aa: CASSADRADTQYF
v_call: TRBV11-2; clone_size: -; j_call: TRBJ2-1; d_call: -; cdr3_nt: TGTGCCAGCAGCTTAGATCCTCTCAGGGTTGCCCCGGAGCAGTTCTTC; cdr3_aa: CASSLDPLRVAPEQFF
v_call: TRBV5-1; clone_size: -; j_call: TRBJ2-5; d_call: TRBD2; cdr3_nt: TGCGCCAGCAGCACCCAACCGGGACTAGCGGGAGAGACCCAGTACTTC; cdr3_aa: CASSTQPGLAGETQYF
v_call: TRBV6-6; clone_size: -; j_call: TRBJ1-2; d_call: -; cdr3_nt: TGTGCCAGCAGTTACTTGCAGGATAGCTATGGCTACACCTTC; cdr3_aa: CASSYLQDSYGYTF
v_call: TRBV5-1; clone_size: few; j_call: TRBJ2-1; d_call: -; cdr3_nt: TGCGCCAGCAGCTTGGGAGGGTCCTACAATGAGCAGTTCTTC; cdr3_aa: CASSLGGSYNEQFF
v_call: TRBV29-1; clone_size: -; j_call: TRBJ1-1; d_call: -; cdr3_nt: TGCAGCGTTGAATTCGGTGGTGAAGCTTTCTTT; cdr3_aa: CSVEFGGEAFF
v_call: TRBV6-1; clone_size: -; j_call: TRBJ2-6; d_call: -; cdr3_nt: TGTGCCAGCAGTGCGCTCGGACTATCTGGGGCCAACGTCCTGACTTTC; cdr3_aa: CASSALGLSGANVLTF
v_call: TRBV11-2; clone_size: -; j_call: TRBJ2-5; d_call: TRBD1; cdr3_nt: TGTGTCAGCAGCTCGGATTCAAATACAGGGGGAGAGACCCAGTACTTC; cdr3_aa: CVSSSDSNTGGETQYF
v_call: TRBV28; clone_size: few; j_call: TRBJ1-1; d_call: -; cdr3_nt: TGTGCCAGCAGTTTATCCTACAGGGTGGAGAACACTGAAGCTTTCTTT; cdr3_aa: CASSLSYRVENTEAFF
v_call: TRBV5-1; clone_size: -; j_call: TRBJ2-3; d_call: -; cdr3_nt: TGCGCCAGCAGCTTACCGACATTCCGAGACCTACGCACAGATACGCAGTATTTT; cdr3_aa: CASSLPTFRDLRTDTQYF
v_call: TRBV5-1; clone_size: -; j_call: TRBJ2-5; d_call: TRBD2; cdr3_nt: TGCGCCAGCAGCCTAAGCGCGGGAGAAGAGACCCAGTACTTC; cdr3_aa: CASSLSAGEETQYF
v_call: TRBV6-1; clone_size: few; j_call: TRBJ2-5; d_call: -; cdr3_nt: TGTGCCACCGACAGGATCGAAGAGACCCAGTACTTC; cdr3_aa: CATDRIEETQYF